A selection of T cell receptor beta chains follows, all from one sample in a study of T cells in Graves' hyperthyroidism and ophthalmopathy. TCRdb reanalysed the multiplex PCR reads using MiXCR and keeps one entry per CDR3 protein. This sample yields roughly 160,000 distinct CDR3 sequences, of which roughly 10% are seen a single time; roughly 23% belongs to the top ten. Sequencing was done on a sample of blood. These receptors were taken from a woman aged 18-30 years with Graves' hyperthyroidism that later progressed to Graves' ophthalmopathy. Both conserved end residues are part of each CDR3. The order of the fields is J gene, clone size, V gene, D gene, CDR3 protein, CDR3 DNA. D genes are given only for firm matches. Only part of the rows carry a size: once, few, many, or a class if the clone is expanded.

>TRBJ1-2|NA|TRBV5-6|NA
CASSSRDPYGYTF
TGTGCCAGCAGCTCCCGGGACCCCTATGGCTACACCTTC
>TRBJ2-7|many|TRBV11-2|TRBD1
CASSSHRTGGAYEQYF
TGTGCCAGCAGCTCACATCGGACAGGGGGGGCCTACGAGCAGTACTTC
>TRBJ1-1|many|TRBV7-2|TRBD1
CASSLAGAPGQGGWNTEAFF
TGTGCCAGCAGCTTAGCGGGCGCGCCAGGACAGGGGGGGTGGAACACTGAAGCTTTCTTT
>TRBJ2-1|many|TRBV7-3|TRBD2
CASSRKGSTSGGNEQFF
TGTGCCAGCAGCCGGAAAGGTTCGACTAGCGGGGGCAATGAGCAGTTCTTC
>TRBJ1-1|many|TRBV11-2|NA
CASSSQGMNTEAFF
TGTGCCAGCAGCTCGCAGGGTATGAACACTGAAGCTTTCTTT
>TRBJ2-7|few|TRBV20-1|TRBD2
CSAPIWTSGRSEQYF
TGCAGTGCCCCCATCTGGACTAGCGGGAGATCCGAGCAGTACTTC
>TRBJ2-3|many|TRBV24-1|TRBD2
CATSDFGLAGADTQYF
TGTGCCACCAGTGATTTCGGGCTAGCGGGTGCAGATACGCAGTATTTT
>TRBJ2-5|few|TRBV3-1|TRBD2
CASSHFSGREETQYF
TGTGCCAGCAGCCACTTTAGCGGGAGGGAGGAGACCCAGTACTTC
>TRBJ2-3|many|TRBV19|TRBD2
CASKLAGVSTDTQYF
TGTGCCAGTAAGTTAGCGGGAGTGTCGACAGATACGCAGTATTTT
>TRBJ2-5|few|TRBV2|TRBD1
CASRGYRGRETQYF
TGTGCCAGCAGGGGTTACAGGGGGCGAGAGACCCAGTACTTC
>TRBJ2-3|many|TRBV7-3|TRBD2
CASSPRASGSPSDTQYF
TGTGCCAGCAGCCCAAGGGCTAGCGGGAGTCCTTCAGATACGCAGTATTTT
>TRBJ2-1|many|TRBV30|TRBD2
CAWSVGLAGGPHNEQFF
TGTGCCTGGAGTGTAGGACTAGCGGGGGGGCCCCACAATGAGCAGTTCTTC
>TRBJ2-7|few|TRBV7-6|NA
CASSLMGQNYEQYF
TGTGCCAGCAGCTTAATGGGCCAGAACTACGAGCAGTACTTC
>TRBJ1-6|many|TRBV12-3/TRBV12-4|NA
CASSGSKLSSYNSPLHF
TGTGCCAGCAGCGGGTCCAAATTAAGCTCCTATAATTCACCCCTCCACTTT
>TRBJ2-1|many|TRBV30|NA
CACYLREQFF
TGTGCCTGCTACCTCCGTGAGCAGTTCTTC
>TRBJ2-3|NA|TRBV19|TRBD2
CASSTGTSGKGTDTQYF
TGTGCCAGTAGTACCGGGACTAGCGGGAAAGGCACAGATACGCAGTATTTT
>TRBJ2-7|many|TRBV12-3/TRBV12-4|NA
CASSLKESYEQYF
TGTGCCAGCAGTTTGAAAGAATCCTACGAGCAGTACTTC
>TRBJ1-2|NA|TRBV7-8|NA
CASSLFREIGYTF
TGTGCCAGCAGCCTCTTCAGGGAAATTGGCTACACCTTC
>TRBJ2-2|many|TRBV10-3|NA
CAINEVGIGRTGELFF
TGTGCCATCAATGAGGTGGGAATAGGGCGCACCGGGGAGCTGTTTTTT
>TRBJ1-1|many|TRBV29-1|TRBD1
CSVPGGQGDTEAFF
TGCAGCGTCCCGGGAGGGCAGGGGGACACTGAAGCTTTCTTT
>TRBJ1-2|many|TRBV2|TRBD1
CASSDSDREINYGYTF
TGTGCCAGCAGTGATTCTGACAGGGAAATAAACTATGGCTACACCTTC
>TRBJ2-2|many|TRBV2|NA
CASRKVSGNTGELFF
TGTGCCAGCAGAAAGGTGTCGGGGAACACCGGGGAGCTGTTTTTT
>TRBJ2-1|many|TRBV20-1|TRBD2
CSADVAGGHYNEQFF
TGCAGTGCCGACGTAGCGGGAGGGCATTACAATGAGCAGTTCTTC
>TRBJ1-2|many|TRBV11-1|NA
CASSSRMGSGYTF
TGTGCCAGCAGCTCCCGGATGGGCTCTGGCTACACCTTC
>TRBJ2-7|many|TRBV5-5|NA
CASSYQFFYEQYF
TGTGCCAGCAGCTACCAGTTTTTCTACGAGCAGTACTTC
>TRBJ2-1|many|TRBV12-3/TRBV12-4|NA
CATKDGPPPDEQFF
TGTGCCACTAAGGACGGTCCTCCACCCGATGAGCAGTTCTTC
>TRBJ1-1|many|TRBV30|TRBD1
CAWSGQGNTEAFF
TGTGCCTGGTCGGGACAGGGGAACACTGAAGCTTTCTTT
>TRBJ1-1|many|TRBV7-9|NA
CASSLKLGQALSLNTEAFF
TGTGCCAGCAGCTTAAAGTTAGGCCAGGCCCTGAGTTTGAACACTGAAGCTTTCTTT
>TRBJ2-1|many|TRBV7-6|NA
CASSLRRGSYNEQFF
TGTGCCAGCAGCTTACGGAGGGGCTCCTACAATGAGCAGTTCTTC
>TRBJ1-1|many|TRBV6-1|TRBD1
CASSLVVGQVNTEAFF
TGTGCCAGCAGTTTGGTAGTCGGACAGGTGAACACTGAAGCTTTCTTT
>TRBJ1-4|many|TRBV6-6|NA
CASSYAGAGEKLFF
TGTGCCAGCAGTTACGCGGGGGCTGGGGAAAAACTGTTTTTT
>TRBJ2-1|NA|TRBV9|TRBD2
CASSALAGGSNEQFF
TGTGCCAGCAGCGCCCTAGCGGGGGGTTCCAATGAGCAGTTCTTC
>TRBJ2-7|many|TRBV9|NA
CASSVEAGNYEQYF
TGTGCCAGCAGCGTAGAAGCAGGGAACTACGAGCAGTACTTC
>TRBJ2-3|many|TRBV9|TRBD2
CASSVGGAGGADTQYF
TGTGCCAGCAGCGTAGGTGGTGCGGGAGGAGCGGATACGCAGTATTTT
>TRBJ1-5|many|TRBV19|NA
CASTEKVGPLNQPQHF
TGTGCCAGTACCGAAAAAGTAGGGCCCCTCAATCAGCCCCAGCATTTT
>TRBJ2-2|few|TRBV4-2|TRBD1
CASSQLKQGFTGELFF
TGTGCCAGCAGCCAATTAAAACAGGGGTTCACCGGGGAGCTGTTTTTT
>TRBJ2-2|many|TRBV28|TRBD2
CASSPAGATNTGELFF
TGTGCCAGCAGTCCGGCGGGAGCAACGAACACCGGGGAGCTGTTTTTT
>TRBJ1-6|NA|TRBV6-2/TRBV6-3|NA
CASSYSTQGQSPLHF
TGTGCCAGCAGTTATTCTACACAGGGCCAAAGTCCCCTCCACTTT
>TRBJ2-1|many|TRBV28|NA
CASSFRNYSGVNEQFF
TGTGCCAGCAGTTTCAGGAATTATTCGGGAGTCAATGAGCAGTTCTTC
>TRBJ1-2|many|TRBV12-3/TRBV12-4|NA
CASSRRDFYGYTF
TGTGCCAGCAGCCGCCGGGACTTCTATGGCTACACCTTC
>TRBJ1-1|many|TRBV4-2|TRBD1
CASSQVLDRVSNLMNTEAFF
TGTGCCAGCAGCCAAGTATTGGACAGGGTGTCGAATTTGATGAACACTGAAGCTTTCTTT
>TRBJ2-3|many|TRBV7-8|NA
CASSHRTGPEVTDTQYF
TGTGCCAGCAGCCATCGAACTGGGCCAGAGGTAACAGATACGCAGTATTTT
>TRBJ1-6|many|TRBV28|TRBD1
CASSLTGGGSLHF
TGTGCCAGCAGCCTTACAGGGGGCGGGTCCCTCCACTTT
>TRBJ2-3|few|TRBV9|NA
CASSEGAGHTDTQYF
TGTGCCAGCAGCGAGGGAGCGGGCCACACAGATACGCAGTATTTT
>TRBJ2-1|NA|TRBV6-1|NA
CASSEAPGKSSYNEQFF
TGTGCCAGCAGTGAAGCGCCAGGCAAGAGCTCCTACAATGAGCAGTTCTTC
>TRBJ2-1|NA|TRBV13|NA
CASSLVNFGNEQFF
TGTGCCAGCAGCTTAGTAAATTTCGGGAATGAGCAGTTCTTC
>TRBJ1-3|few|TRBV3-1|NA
CASSQGVNTIYF
TGTGCCAGCAGCCAAGGGGTCAACACCATATATTTT
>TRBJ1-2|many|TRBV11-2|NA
CASSPARDYGYTF
TGTGCCAGCAGCCCCGCCAGGGACTATGGCTACACCTTC